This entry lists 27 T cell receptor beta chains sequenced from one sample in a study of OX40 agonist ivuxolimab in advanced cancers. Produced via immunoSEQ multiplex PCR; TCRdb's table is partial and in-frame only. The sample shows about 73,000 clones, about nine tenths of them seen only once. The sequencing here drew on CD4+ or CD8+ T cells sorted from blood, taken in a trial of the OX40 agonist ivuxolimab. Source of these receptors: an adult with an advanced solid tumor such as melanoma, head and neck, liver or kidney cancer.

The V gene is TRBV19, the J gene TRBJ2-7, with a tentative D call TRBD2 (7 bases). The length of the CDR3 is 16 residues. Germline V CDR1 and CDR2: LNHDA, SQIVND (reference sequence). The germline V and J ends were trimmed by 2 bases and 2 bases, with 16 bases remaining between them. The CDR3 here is CASSIRAGQPPYEQYF. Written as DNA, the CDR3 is TGTGCCAGTAGTATAAGAGCGGGACAACCCCCCTACGAGCAGTACTTC.

The CDR3, as DNA: TGTGCCAGCAGTTTGGGGCGGGGGACTTCCACAGATACGCAGTATTTT. It is translated as CASSLGRGTSTDTQYF. The gene calls are TRBV28 and TRBJ2-3; the match to TRBD2 covers 7 bases. V shed 3 bases and J 2 bases; nucleotides not matched to a gene: 8. This CDR3 has 16 amino acids. Germline V CDR1 and CDR2: MDHEN, SYDVKM.

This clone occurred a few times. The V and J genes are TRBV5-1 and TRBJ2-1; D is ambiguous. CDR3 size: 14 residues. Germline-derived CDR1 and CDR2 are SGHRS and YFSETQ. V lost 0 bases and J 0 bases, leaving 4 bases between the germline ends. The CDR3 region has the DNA TGCGCCAGCAGCTTGGAAAGCTCCTACAATGAGCAGTTCTTC. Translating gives CASSLESSYNEQFF.

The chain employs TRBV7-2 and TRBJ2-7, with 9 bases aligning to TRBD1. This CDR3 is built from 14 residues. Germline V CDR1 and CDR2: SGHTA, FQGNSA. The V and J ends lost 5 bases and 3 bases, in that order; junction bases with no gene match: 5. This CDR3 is CASSRGGQGYEQYF. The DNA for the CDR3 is TGTGCCAGCAGCCGAGGGGGACAGGGCTACGAGCAGTACTTC.

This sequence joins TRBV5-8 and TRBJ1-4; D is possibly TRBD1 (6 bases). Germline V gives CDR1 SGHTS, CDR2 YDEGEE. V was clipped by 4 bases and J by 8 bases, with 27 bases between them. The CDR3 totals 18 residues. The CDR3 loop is CASSLPGGVGKGREKLFF. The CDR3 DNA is TGTGCCAGCAGCCTACCGGGGGGCGTCGGAAAGGGGAGAGAAAAACTGTTTTTT.

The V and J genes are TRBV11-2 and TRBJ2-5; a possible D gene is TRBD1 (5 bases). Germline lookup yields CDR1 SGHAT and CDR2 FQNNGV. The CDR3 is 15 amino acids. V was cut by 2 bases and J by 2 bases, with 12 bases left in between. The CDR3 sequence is CASSLMGLGQETQYF. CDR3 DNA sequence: TGTGCCAGCAGCTTAATGGGGCTAGGGCAAGAGACCCAGTACTTC.

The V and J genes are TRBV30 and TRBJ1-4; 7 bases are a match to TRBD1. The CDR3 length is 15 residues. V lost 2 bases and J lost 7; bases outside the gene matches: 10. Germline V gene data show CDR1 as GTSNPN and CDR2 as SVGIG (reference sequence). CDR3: CAWSRDRAGSEKLFF. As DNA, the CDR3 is TGTGCCTGGAGTCGCGACAGGGCTGGTAGTGAAAAACTGTTTTTT.

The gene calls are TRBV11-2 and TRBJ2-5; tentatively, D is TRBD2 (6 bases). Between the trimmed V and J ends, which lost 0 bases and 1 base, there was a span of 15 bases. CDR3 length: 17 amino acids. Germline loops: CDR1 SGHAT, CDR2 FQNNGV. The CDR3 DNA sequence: TGTGCCAGCAGCTTAGAGGCGGGCCGGGGGACCCAAGAGACCCAGTACTTC. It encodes CASSLEAGRGTQETQYF. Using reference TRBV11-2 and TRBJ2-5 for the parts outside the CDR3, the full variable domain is EAGVAQSPRYKIIEKRQSVAFWCNPISGHATLYWYQQILGQGPKLLIQFQNNGVVDDSQLPKDRFSAERLKGVDSTLKIQPAKLEDSAVYLCASSLEAGRGTQETQYFGPGTRLLVL.

The CDR3 here is CASRGRVGDMRGTEAFF. CDR3 bases: TGTGCCAGTAGAGGCAGGGTGGGTGATATGAGGGGCACTGAAGCTTTCTTT. The chain is built from TRBV19 and TRBJ1-1, with a weak D call TRBD1 (5 bases). The CDR3 length is 17 residues. The germline V and J ends were trimmed by 6 bases and 4 bases, with 24 bases remaining between them. Germline V lookup: CDR1 LNHDA, CDR2 SQIVND (reference sequence). The full variable domain, completed using reference TRBV19 and TRBJ1-1, is DGGITQSPKYLFRKEGQNVTLSCEQNLNHDAMYWYRQDPGQGLRLIYYSQIVNDFQKGDIAEGYSVSREKKESFPLTVTSAQKNPTAFYLCASRGRVGDMRGTEAFFGQGTRLTVV.

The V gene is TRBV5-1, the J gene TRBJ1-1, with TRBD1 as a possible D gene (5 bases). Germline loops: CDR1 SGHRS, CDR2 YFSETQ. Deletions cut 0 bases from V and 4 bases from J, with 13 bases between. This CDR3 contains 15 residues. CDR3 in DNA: TGCGCCAGCAGCTTGGAGGGCAGGGAGGTCACTGAAGCTTTCTTT. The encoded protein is CASSLEGREVTEAFF.

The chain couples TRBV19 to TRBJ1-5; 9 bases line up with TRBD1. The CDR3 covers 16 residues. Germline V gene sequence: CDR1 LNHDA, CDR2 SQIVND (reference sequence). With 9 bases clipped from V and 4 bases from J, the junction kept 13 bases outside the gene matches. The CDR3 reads CASSTTGGSGNQPQHF. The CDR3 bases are TGTGCCAGCTCTACTACAGGGGGCTCAGGGAATCAGCCCCAGCATTTT.

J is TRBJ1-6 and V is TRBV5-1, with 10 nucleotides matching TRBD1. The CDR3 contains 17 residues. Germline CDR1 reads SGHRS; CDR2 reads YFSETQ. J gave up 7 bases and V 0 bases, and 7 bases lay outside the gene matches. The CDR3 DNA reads TGCGCCAGCAGCTTGGGGCGATCGGGACAGGGGAATTCACCCCTCCACTTT. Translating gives CASSLGRSGQGNSPLHF.

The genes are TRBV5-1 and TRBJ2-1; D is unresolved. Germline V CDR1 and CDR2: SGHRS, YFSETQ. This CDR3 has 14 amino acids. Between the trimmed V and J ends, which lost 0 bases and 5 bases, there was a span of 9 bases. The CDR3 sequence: CASSLDPQNNEQFF. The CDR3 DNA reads TGCGCCAGCAGCTTGGACCCCCAAAACAATGAGCAGTTCTTC.

CDR3 amino acids: CASSLSSSLTEAFF. CDR3 in DNA: TGTGCCAGCAGCCTTAGTAGTTCTCTCACTGAAGCTTTCTTT. The chain combines TRBV9 with TRBJ1-1; D ambiguous. Trimming stripped 4 bases from V and 4 bases from J, with 14 bases between. CDR3 length: 14 residues. Germline V gene lookup returns CDR1 SGDLS and CDR2 YYNGEE. Complete variable domain (other parts from reference TRBV9 and TRBJ1-1): DSGVTQTPKHLITATGQRVTLRCSPRSGDLSVYWYQQSLDQGLQFLIQYYNGEERAKGNILERFSAQQFPDLHSELNLSSLELGDSALYFCASSLSSSLTEAFFGQGTRLTVV.

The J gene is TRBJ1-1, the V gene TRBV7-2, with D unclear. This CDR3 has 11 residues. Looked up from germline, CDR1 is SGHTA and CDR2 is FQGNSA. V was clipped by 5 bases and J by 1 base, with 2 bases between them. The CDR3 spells CASSQNTEAFF. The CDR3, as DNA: TGTGCCAGCAGCCAGAACACTGAAGCTTTCTTT. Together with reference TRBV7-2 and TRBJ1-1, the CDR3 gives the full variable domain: GAGVSQSPSNKVTEKGKDVELRCDPISGHTALYWYRQSLGQGLEFLIYFQGNSAPDKSGLPSDRFSAERTGGSVSTLTIQRTQQEDSAVYLCASSQNTEAFFGQGTRLTVV.

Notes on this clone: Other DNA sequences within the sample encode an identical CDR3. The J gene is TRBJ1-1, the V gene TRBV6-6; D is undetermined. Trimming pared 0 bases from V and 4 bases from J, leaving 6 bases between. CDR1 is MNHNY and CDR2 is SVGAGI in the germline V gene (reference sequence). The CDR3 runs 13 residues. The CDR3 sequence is CASSYSGPTEAFF. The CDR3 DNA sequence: TGTGCCAGCAGTTACTCCGGGCCCACTGAAGCTTTCTTT.

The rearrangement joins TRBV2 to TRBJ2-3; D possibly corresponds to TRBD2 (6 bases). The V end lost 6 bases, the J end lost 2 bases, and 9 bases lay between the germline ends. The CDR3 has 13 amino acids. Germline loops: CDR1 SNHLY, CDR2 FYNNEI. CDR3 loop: CASRSGSTDTQYF. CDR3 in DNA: TGTGCCAGCAGGAGCGGGTCCACAGATACGCAGTATTTT.

The CDR3 reads CAIRGANRNTEAFF. As DNA, the CDR3 is TGTGCCATCAGGGGAGCCAACCGGAACACTGAAGCTTTCTTT. V gene TRBV10-3 combines with J gene TRBJ1-1; D is undetermined. The CDR3 has 14 residues. CDR1 ENHRY and CDR2 SYGVKD come from the germline V gene. V lost 6 bases and J 1 base, leaving 12 bases between the germline ends.

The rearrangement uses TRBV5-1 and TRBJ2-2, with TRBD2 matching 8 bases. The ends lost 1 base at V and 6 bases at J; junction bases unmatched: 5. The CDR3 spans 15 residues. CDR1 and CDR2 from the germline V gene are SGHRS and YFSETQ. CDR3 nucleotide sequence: TGCGCCAGCAGCTTGAGCCAAGCGGGAGCCGGGGAGCTGTTTTTT. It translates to CASSLSQAGAGELFF.

CDR3: CASSAGESGNQPQHF. Written as DNA, the CDR3 is TGCGCCAGCAGCGCCGGGGAGTCCGGGAATCAGCCCCAGCATTTT. J is TRBJ1-5 and V is TRBV5-1; D gene uncertain. V was shortened by 4 bases and J by 4 bases, with 15 bases between the two germline ends. Germline V CDR1 and CDR2: SGHRS, YFSETQ. CDR3 length: 15 residues.

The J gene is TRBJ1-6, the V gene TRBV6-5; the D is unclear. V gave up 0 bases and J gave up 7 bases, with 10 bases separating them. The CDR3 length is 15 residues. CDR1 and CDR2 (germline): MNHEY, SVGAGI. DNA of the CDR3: TGTGCCAGCAGTTACTCTTGGACCTCCAATTCACCCCTCCACTTT. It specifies CASSYSWTSNSPLHF.

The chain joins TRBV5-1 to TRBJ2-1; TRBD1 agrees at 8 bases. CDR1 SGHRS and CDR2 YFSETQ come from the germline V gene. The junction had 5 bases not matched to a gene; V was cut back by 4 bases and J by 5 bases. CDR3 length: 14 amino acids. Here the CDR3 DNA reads TGCGCCAGCAGCGACGGACAGGGAAACAATGAGCAGTTCTTC. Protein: CASSDGQGNNEQFF.

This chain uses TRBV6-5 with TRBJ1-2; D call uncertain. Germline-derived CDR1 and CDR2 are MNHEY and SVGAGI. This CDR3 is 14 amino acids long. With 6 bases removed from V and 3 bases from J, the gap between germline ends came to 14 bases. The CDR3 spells CASSTADVHYGYTF. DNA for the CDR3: TGTGCCAGCAGCACCGCAGACGTCCACTATGGCTACACCTTC.

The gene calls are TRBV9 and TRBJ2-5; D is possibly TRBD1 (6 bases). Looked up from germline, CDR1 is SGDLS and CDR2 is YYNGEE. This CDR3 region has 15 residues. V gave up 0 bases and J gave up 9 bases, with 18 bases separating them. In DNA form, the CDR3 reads TGTGCCAGCAGCGTAGGAGAGGGGGTGACGTCGGCCCAGTACTTC. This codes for CASSVGEGVTSAQYF.

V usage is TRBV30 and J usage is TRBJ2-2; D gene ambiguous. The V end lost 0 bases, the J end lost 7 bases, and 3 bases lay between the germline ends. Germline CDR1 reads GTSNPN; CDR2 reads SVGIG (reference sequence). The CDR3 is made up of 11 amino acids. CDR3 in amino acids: CAWSVGGELFF. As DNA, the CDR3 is TGTGCCTGGAGTGTAGGCGGGGAGCTGTTTTTT.

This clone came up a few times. The CDR3 spells CASSWGTERNQPQHF. The CDR3 DNA sequence: TGCGCCAGCAGCTGGGGGACCGAGCGCAATCAGCCCCAGCATTTT. This chain links TRBV5-1 with TRBJ1-5; possible D gene TRBD1, 5 bases. There are 15 residues in the CDR3. Germline-derived CDR1 and CDR2 are SGHRS and YFSETQ. The V end lost 3 bases, the J end lost 2 bases, and 12 bases lay between the germline ends. Based on the CDR3 plus reference TRBV5-1 and TRBJ1-5, the full variable domain is KAGVTQTPRYLIKTRGQQVTLSCSPISGHRSVSWYQQTPGQGLQFLFEYFSETQRNKGNFPGRFSGRQFSNSRSEMNVSTLELGDSALYLCASSWGTERNQPQHFGDGTRLSIL.

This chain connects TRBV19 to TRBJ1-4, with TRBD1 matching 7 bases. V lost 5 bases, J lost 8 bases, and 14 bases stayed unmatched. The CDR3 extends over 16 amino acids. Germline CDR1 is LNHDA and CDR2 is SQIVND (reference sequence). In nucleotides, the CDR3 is TGTGCCAGTAGTGCCACCGGGACAGCTGTAGGGGAAAAACTGTTTTTT. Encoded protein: CASSATGTAVGEKLFF.